A single T cell receptor beta chain is shown here with its context. This sample is drawn from a study of OX40 agonist ivuxolimab in advanced cancers. For the study at large: Participants could have had prior anti-PD-1, anti-PD-L1 or anti-CTLA-4 therapy, and about 40% had some.

Measured with immunoSEQ multiplex PCR; TCRdb has only the in-frame clones, and not every one. The repertoire holds tens of thousands of clones, with 75% to 85% as singletons. The CDR3 consists of 15 residues. Per the germline V gene, CDR1 is LNHDA and CDR2 is SQIVND (reference sequence). Trimming cost V 2 bases and J 1 base, with 6 bases left between them. Material: CD4+ or CD8+ T cells sorted from blood, obtained in a trial of the OX40 agonist ivuxolimab. The sequence was obtained from an adult with an advanced solid tumor such as melanoma, head and neck, liver or kidney cancer. The chain combines TRBV19 with TRBJ2-6; no definite D call. As DNA, the CDR3 is TGTGCCAGTAGTATAATGCTGTCTGGGGCCAACGTCCTGACTTTC. Protein sequence: CASSIMLSGANVLTF.